This T cell receptor beta chain is drawn from a study of shared clonotypes between healthy human individuals. Study observations and caveats: Non-shared clonotypes displayed generation probabilities falling below those of clonotypes present in all four donors.

In regard to this clone: Its cognate antigen is unknown.

A CD45RA-negative memory subset and a CD45RA+ naive subset were separated from the CD4+ cells. Per the germline V gene, CDR1 is SNHLY and CDR2 is FYNNEI. This CDR3 is 16 amino acids long. V gave up 4 bases and J gave up 8 bases; unmatched junction bases: 6. The sorted-subset replicate PCRs were given about 200 ng DNA, which is 30,000 to 35,000 T cell genomes. Per the study methods: ImmunoSEQ yielded junction-only sequences lacking quality scores, so filtering differed. The data were produced by immunoSEQ multiplex PCR, yet TCRdb's version contains in-frame clones alone and is incomplete. V, J and clone size derive from that table, while D and trimming were established from the DNA sequence. The sample yields about 1.1 million clones, approximately 77% seen once.

This receptor was obtained from a man aged 18 to 30 in good health. Some clones in this sample may be carry-over from other donors' samples. The rearrangement links TRBV2 to TRBJ2-4; TRBD2 aligns across 15 bases. Sequenced material: memory CD4+ T cells from PBMCs. As to subset: CD45RA-negative fraction. CDR3 in amino acids: CASSGPGLAGGHIQYF. CDR3 nucleotide sequence: TGTGCCAGCAGTGGTCCCGGACTAGCGGGAGGGCACATTCAGTACTTC.